This T cell receptor beta chain was obtained from a study of tissue T cells after allogeneic stem cell transplantation. General study results and limits: This small cohort was clinically heterogeneous, and sampling depth was a limitation.

This clone was picked up a small number of times. Its antigen remains unknown. Data came from immunoSEQ multiplex PCR; TCRdb stores just in-frame clones and leaves some out. The profile shows roughly 5,800 clones, around 60% of them singletons. The CDR3 is 13 amino acids. V lost 3 bases and J lost 9; bases outside the gene matches: 2. Germline V gene sequence: CDR1 KGHSH, CDR2 LQKENI. The receptor was derived from a woman aged 18-50 years with breast cancer. Material: duodenum tissue, obtained at autopsy. The chain employs TRBV18 and TRBJ1-5; 10 nucleotides match TRBD1. CDR3: CASSPDRGMPQHF. As DNA, the CDR3 is TGTGCCAGCTCACCGGACAGGGGGATGCCCCAGCATTTT.